A single T cell receptor beta chain is shown here with its context. This sample was taken from a study of blood T cell repertoires in COVID-19. Study in general: Acute and convalescent COVID-19 specimens originated in the United States, Italy and Spain.

Assay used: immunoSEQ multiplex PCR; TCRdb lists only in-frame clones, some missing. The profile shows nearly 35,000 clones, 93% of them singletons. This CDR3 is built from 16 residues. Germline V gives CDR1 MGHRA, CDR2 YSYEKL. V dropped 0 bases and J dropped 8; count of bases not matched to a gene: 9. The specimen was peripheral blood. This clonotype originated in a human donor in a cohort sampled during active COVID-19. The chain has TRBV4-1 and TRBJ2-1; 8 bases match TRBD1. The CDR3 here is CASSQDDRQGWHEQFF. The CDR3 bases are TGCGCCAGCAGCCAAGATGACAGACAGGGGTGGCATGAGCAGTTCTTC.